The entry below describes one TCR beta chain. Its antigen is currently unknown. The data stem from a study of Ad26.COV2.S vaccination and SARS-CoV-2 variants. For the study at large: Donor joined the COV1001 Ad26.COV2.S trial arm. The vaccine Ad26.COV2.S was put into the muscle once, or twice with 56 days between.

Study-level findings and limits: Researchers cautioned that TCR breadth and depth analyses may have underestimated total T cell responses. Individuals receiving vaccine had higher spike-specific TCR breadth than placebo recipients did.

Specified treatment: some 19 received Ad26.COV2.S at low or high dose, single or two shots; roughly five received placebo; per-sample allocation not given. The samples were gathered on day 63 after the first injection of vaccine or placebo. Germline trimming cut 6 bases from V and 2 bases from J; bases unmatched to any gene: 10. The CDR3 length is 16 residues. Per germline, CDR1 MNHEY and CDR2 SMNVEV (reference sequence). Only in-frame clones appear in the TCRdb table, and some are missing; sequencing was by immunoSEQ multiplex PCR. The sample yields 300,000 to 350,000 clones, 75% to 90% seen once. The clonotype originates from a person between 18 and 60 years old who received the Ad26.COV2.S COVID-19 vaccine or a placebo. Sample: peripheral blood, taken in a trial of Ad26.COV2.S vaccine versus placebo. The rearrangement uses TRBV27 and TRBJ1-5, with TRBD1 matching 7 bases. CDR3 residues: CASRTTGEMGNQPQHF. The CDR3 coding sequence is TGTGCCAGCAGAACAACAGGGGAAATGGGCAATCAGCCCCAGCATTTT.